The subject of this entry is one T cell receptor beta chain. Its matching antigen is unknown. The sample is drawn from a study of identical twins. The study's findings and limits: Less excess twin sharing appeared in beta out-of-frame sequences. Insertions were reduced in abundant cord blood beta clonotypes but not in memory repertoires.

The CDR3 is made up of 14 amino acids. Germline V CDR1 and CDR2: DFQATT, SNEGSKA (reference sequence). After removal of 5 bases from V and 5 bases from J, the junction contained 9 bases not matched to a gene. TCRdb re-analysed the 5' RACE reads in MiXCR, keeping a single row per CDR3 protein. The sample carries about 660,000 distinct CDR3 sequences, around 8.3% recorded once. These records were also assigned to another study, of yellow fever vaccine responses in identical twins. Turning to that study: A vaccine T cell response that seemed partly convergent and partly personalized was reported in twins.

The specimen was PBMCs. J is TRBJ2-1 and V is TRBV20-1, with 7 bases matching TRBD2. The TCR sequence derives from a woman between 18 and 29 years old in good health. The CDR3 loop is CSAPKQRGHNEQFF. The CDR3 nucleotides read TGCAGTGCTCCGAAGCAGCGGGGACACAATGAGCAGTTCTTC.